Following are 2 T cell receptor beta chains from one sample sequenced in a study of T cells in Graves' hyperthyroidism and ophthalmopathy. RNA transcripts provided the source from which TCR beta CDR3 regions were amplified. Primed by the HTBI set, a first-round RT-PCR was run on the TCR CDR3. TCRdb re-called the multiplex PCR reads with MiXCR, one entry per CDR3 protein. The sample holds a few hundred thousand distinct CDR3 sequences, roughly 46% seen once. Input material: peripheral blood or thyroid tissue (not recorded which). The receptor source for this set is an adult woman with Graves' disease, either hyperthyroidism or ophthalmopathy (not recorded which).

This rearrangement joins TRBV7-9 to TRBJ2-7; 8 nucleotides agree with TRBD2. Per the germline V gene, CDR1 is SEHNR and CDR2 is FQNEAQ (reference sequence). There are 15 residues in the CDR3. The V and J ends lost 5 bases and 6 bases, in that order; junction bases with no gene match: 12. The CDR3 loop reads CASSPLGRGRSEQYF. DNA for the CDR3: TGTGCCAGCAGCCCACTGGGACGCGGGAGGAGCGAGCAGTACTTC.

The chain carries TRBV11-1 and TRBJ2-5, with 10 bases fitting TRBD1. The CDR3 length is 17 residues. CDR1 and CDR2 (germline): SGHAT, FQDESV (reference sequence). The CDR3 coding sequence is TGTACCACCAGCCATCCCCGGGACAGGGGACGCCAAGAGACCCAGTACTTC. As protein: CTTSHPRDRGRQETQYF.